A single sample gave rise to the 23 T cell receptor beta chains below, sequenced in a study of blood T cell repertoires in COVID-19. Data came from immunoSEQ multiplex PCR; TCRdb stores just in-frame clones and leaves some out. The profile shows some 69,000 clones, around 81% of them singletons. The sequenced material came from peripheral blood. Receptors were obtained from a woman aged 70-85 years with acute or convalescent COVID-19.

J is TRBJ1-5 and V is TRBV15; D remains ambiguous. Germline lookup yields CDR1 LNHNV and CDR2 YYDKDF (reference sequence). CDR3 length: 18 residues. Trimming took 2 bases from V and 2 from J, leaving 19 bases between them. The chain's CDR3 is CATSRSHGRPRGNQPQHF. CDR3 sequence (DNA): TGTGCCACCAGCAGATCTCATGGACGGCCGCGGGGCAATCAGCCCCAGCATTTT.

The chain recombines TRBV3-1 (or the pseudogene TRBV3-2) with TRBJ1-3; D unclear. Germline CDR1 reads LGHDT; CDR2 reads YNNKEL (reference sequence). Deletions cut 8 bases from V and 4 bases from J, with 15 bases between. This CDR3 has 14 residues. CDR3 amino acids: CASGALLPGNTIYF. DNA of the CDR3: TGTGCCAGCGGTGCCTTACTCCCCGGAAACACCATATATTTT.

The chain carries TRBV11-2 and TRBJ2-3; TRBD2 matches at 11 bases. This CDR3 comprises 16 residues. CDR1 and CDR2 (germline): SGHAT, FQNNGV. V was pared by 5 bases and J by 3 bases, with 7 bases of the junction left unmatched. The CDR3 spells CASSTLAGGQTDTQYF. In DNA form, the CDR3 reads TGTGCCAGCAGCACCTTAGCGGGAGGGCAGACAGATACGCAGTATTTT.

The rearrangement joins TRBV6-1 to TRBJ2-7; 7 nucleotides align to TRBD2. CDR1 is MNHNS, CDR2 SASEGT, per germline. V gave up 2 bases and J gave up 0 bases; unmatched junction bases: 4. The CDR3 covers 15 residues. In nucleotides, the CDR3 is TGTGCCAGCAGTGAAAGGGAGGGGATCTCCTACGAGCAGTACTTC. Protein product: CASSEREGISYEQYF.

DNA of the CDR3: TGTGCCAGTAGAGTATGGCCGGGAAGGTTGGCCACTGAAGCTTTCTTT. It codes for CASRVWPGRLATEAFF. This sequence joins TRBV19 and TRBJ1-1; no reliable D call. There are 16 residues in the CDR3. V was cut by 6 bases and J by 4 bases, with 21 bases left in between. Germline V gives CDR1 LNHDA, CDR2 SQIVND (reference sequence).

The rearrangement uses TRBV3-1 (or the pseudogene TRBV3-2) and TRBJ2-7, with TRBD2 matching 13 bases. The CDR3 extends over 15 amino acids. Germline CDR1 LGHDT, CDR2 YNNKEL (reference sequence). With V trimmed by 4 bases and J by 5 bases, 5 bases remained unmatched. Here the CDR3 DNA reads TGTGCCAGCAGCCGGACTAGCGGGAGAGCCCACGAGCAGTACTTC. Translation: CASSRTSGRAHEQYF.

As to this clone: The same CDR3 also results from other DNA sequences found in this sample. The genes are TRBV19 and TRBJ1-5; the match to TRBD1 covers 7 bases. This CDR3 has 13 residues. Germline values: CDR1 LNHDA, CDR2 SQIVND (reference sequence). Trimming removed 4 bases from V and 6 bases from J; junction bases left unmatched: 3. CDR3 amino acids: CASSRQGGQPQHF. The CDR3 nucleotides read TGTGCCAGTAGTAGACAGGGAGGTCAGCCCCAGCATTTT.

This clone came up a few times. This chain connects TRBV30 to TRBJ1-5; no clear D gene. The germline V gene has CDR1 GTSNPN and CDR2 SVGIG (reference sequence). The ends were cut back, 4 bases at V and 0 bases at J, with 7 bases in the middle. CDR3 length: 13 amino acids. The chain's CDR3 is CAWNRGSNQPQHF. The CDR3 bases are TGTGCCTGGAACCGAGGTAGCAATCAGCCCCAGCATTTT.

J is TRBJ2-3 and V is TRBV9; TRBD2 aligns across 7 bases. The CDR3 runs to 13 residues. V lost 6 bases to trimming and J lost 5 bases; unmatched junction nucleotides: 6. CDR1 is SGDLS, CDR2 YYNGEE, per germline. The CDR3 sequence: CASNAGAGDTQYF. The CDR3 DNA sequence: TGTGCCAGCAACGCGGGAGCGGGAGATACGCAGTATTTT.

This chain joins TRBV19 and TRBJ2-2; TRBD2 matches at 10 bases. The CDR3 totals 16 residues. V was clipped by 6 bases and J by 5 bases; unmatched bases: 9. The germline gives CDR1 LNHDA, CDR2 SQIVND (reference sequence). The CDR3 coding sequence is TGTGCCAGTAGGCCGGTGATAGCGGGAGGTACCGGGGAGCTGTTTTTT. This codes for CASRPVIAGGTGELFF.

The chain has TRBV29-1 and TRBJ2-7; D call uncertain. The CDR3 is 12 amino acids. V was pared by 8 bases and J by 4 bases, with 15 bases between. CDR1 is SQVTM, CDR2 ANQGSEA, per germline. The CDR3 DNA sequence: TGCAGCTTACACAAGACTTCGTACGAGCAGTACTTC. Its protein is CSLHKTSYEQYF.

The rearrangement links TRBV29-1 to TRBJ2-7; possibly TRBD1 for D (6 bases). Germline loops: CDR1 SQVTM, CDR2 ANQGSEA. Trimming shortened V by 7 bases and J by 2 bases, and 15 bases separated the two germline ends. This CDR3 is built from 13 residues. Here the CDR3 DNA reads TGCAGCGCACGGGACACGGAGACCTACGAGCAGTACTTC. It codes for CSARDTETYEQYF.

In its sample, this clone was seen once. The chain uses TRBV29-1 and TRBJ1-4; 7 nucleotides agree with TRBD1. V shed 1 base and J 0 bases; nucleotides not matched to a gene: 5. CDR3 length equals 16 residues. Germline values: CDR1 SQVTM, CDR2 ANQGSEA. The CDR3 sequence: CSVEGAGGTTNEKLFF. The CDR3 coding sequence is TGCAGCGTTGAAGGGGCAGGGGGTACAACTAATGAAAAACTGTTTTTT.

This clone was found once. The chain uses TRBV28 and TRBJ2-5, with 8 bases that match TRBD1. The V gene's germline CDR1 is MDHEN and CDR2 SYDVKM. V gave up 3 bases and J gave up 7 bases; unmatched junction bases: 13. This CDR3 has 16 amino acids. The CDR3 sequence: CASSFPLDRGRGTQYF. The CDR3 DNA follows: TGTGCCAGCAGTTTCCCCCTAGACAGGGGCCGGGGGACCCAGTACTTC.

The J gene is TRBJ1-3, the V gene TRBV2; the D gene is possibly TRBD1 (6 bases). V lost 8 bases to trimming and J lost 2 bases, with 22 bases between them. Germline assignment: CDR1 SNHLY and CDR2 FYNNEI. The CDR3 is 17 residues long. The CDR3 DNA reads as TGTGCCAGCCAAAAGGGGGGGGCGCGGGGTACTGGAAACACCATATATTTT. Translation: CASQKGGARGTGNTIYF.

Written as DNA, the CDR3 is TGTGCCAGCAGCTTGGCGGGACAGGTTAACTATGGCTACACCTTC. This translates into CASSLAGQVNYGYTF. The gene calls are TRBV5-6 and TRBJ1-2; TRBD1 agrees at 8 bases. The CDR3 consists of 15 residues. The germline CDR1 and CDR2 sequences are SGHDT and YYEEEE. V lost 0 bases and J lost 1; bases outside the gene matches: 2.

The V call is TRBV21-1, the J call TRBJ1-5; the D call TRBD1 from the table was never checked on the DNA. TRBV21-1 is a pseudogene locus. The CDR3 is 16 amino acids. The CDR3 region is CASSKRAGASNQPQHF. In DNA, the CDR3 is TGTGCCAGCAGCAAGCGGGCAGGGGCAAGCAATCAGCCCCAGCATTTT.

The gene calls are TRBV6-5 and TRBJ2-5, with D perhaps matching TRBD2 (6 bases). The CDR3 is 14 amino acids. The germline gives CDR1 MNHEY, CDR2 SVGAGI. The ends were cut back, 6 bases at V and 4 bases at J, with 15 bases in the middle. The CDR3 here is CASRQGLGGETQYF. The CDR3 DNA follows: TGTGCCAGCAGGCAGGGACTGGGAGGAGAGACCCAGTACTTC.

The chain uses TRBV28 and TRBJ1-2, with TRBD1 as a possible D gene (5 bases). This CDR3 has 14 amino acids. V gave up 5 bases and J gave up 6 bases, with 16 bases separating them. CDR1 MDHEN and CDR2 SYDVKM come from the germline V gene. The CDR3 DNA reads TGTGCCAGCAGTCCCCCGGGGGGTTATCATGGCTACACCTTC. It translates to CASSPPGGYHGYTF.

The V gene is TRBV25-1, the J gene TRBJ2-7; 7 bases match TRBD2. CDR1 is MGHDK, CDR2 SYGVNS, per germline. The trim removed 9 bases at V and 7 bases at J, leaving 15 bases unmatched. The CDR3 runs 14 residues. The CDR3 region is CASRREPGTKEQYF. CDR3 nucleotides: TGTGCCAGTAGGCGGGAACCCGGGACTAAGGAGCAGTACTTC.

The chain uses TRBV3-1 (or the pseudogene TRBV3-2) and TRBJ1-6; TRBD1 is a possible D gene (5 bases). Germline V gene sequence: CDR1 LGHDT, CDR2 YNNKEL (reference sequence). V lost 3 bases, J lost 11 bases, and 11 bases lay in between. The CDR3 totals 13 residues. CDR3 protein: CASSQSSGTPLHF. DNA for the CDR3: TGTGCCAGCAGCCAGAGTTCAGGGACACCCCTCCACTTT.

The V and J genes are TRBV6-2 or TRBV6-3 and TRBJ2-3; 10 bases fit TRBD1. The CDR3 contains 15 residues. The V gene's germline CDR1 is MNHEY and CDR2 SVGEGT. Trimming removed 6 bases from V and 3 bases from J; junction bases left unmatched: 6. The CDR3 is CASSQGQGVTDTQYF. CDR3 sequence (DNA): TGTGCCAGCAGCCAAGGACAGGGGGTAACAGATACGCAGTATTTT.

CDR3 bases: TGTGCCAGCAGGTCCGGGTGGAACACTGAAGCTTTCTTT. Its protein is CASRSGWNTEAFF. The chain carries TRBV6-5 and TRBJ1-1, with D unclear. This CDR3 region has 13 residues. CDR1 is MNHEY and CDR2 is SVGAGI in the germline V gene. Trimming removed 6 bases at V and 1 base at J, with 9 bases between.